A single T cell receptor beta chain is shown here with its context. Its antigen is not known. The data derive from a study of naive CD8 T cells in extremely preterm neonates. Overall study results and limits: Preterm neonate repertoires were significantly less rich by iChao1 than others. Compared with older groups, preterm CDR3s were shorter, with fewer N additions and less trimming.

Cord blood came from elective full-term cesareans at about 37-42 weeks without labor or membrane rupture. Live Annexin V-negative naive CD3+CD8+CD45RA+CCR7+ T cells were sorted. Per sample, roughly 20,000 to 110,000 naive CD8+ cells were sorted. TCRdb keeps only in-frame clones here, not all; method: immunoSEQ multiplex PCR. Counted here are about 7,500 clones, about 98% occurring once; the ten biggest clones make up 0.35% to 0.4%. In germline, CDR1 is MNHEY, CDR2 SMNVEV (reference sequence). V was cut by 3 bases and J by 5 bases, with 12 bases left in between. This CDR3 has 14 amino acids. This clonotype originated in a newborn in good health. The sample taken for sequencing was naive CD8+ T cells from cord blood. V gene TRBV27 combines with J gene TRBJ2-3; D gene ambiguous. Here the CDR3 reads CASSLRINGDTQYF. The CDR3 DNA follows: TGTGCCAGCAGTTTGAGGATAAATGGAGATACGCAGTATTTT.